The 13 T cell receptor beta chains below come from one sample, sequenced in a study of T cell repertoires in cytomegalovirus infection. TCRdb processed the reads anew with MiXCR; each CDR3 protein has one entry. The sample records 100,000 or so distinct CDR3 sequences, 16% being singletons. Sequences were obtained from PBMCs. These receptors were taken from a human donor in good health (CMV status not recorded). Some clones in this sample may be carry-over from other donors' samples.

This clonotype was picked up many times. The genes are TRBV7-6 and TRBJ1-1, with 11 bases fitting TRBD1. This CDR3 is 18 amino acids long. Germline V gene data show CDR1 as SGHVS and CDR2 as FNYEAQ. The V and J ends lost 0 bases and 1 base, in that order; junction bases with no gene match: 7. DNA for the CDR3: TGTGCCAGCAGCTTAGCCGGACAGGGGGCTGTGGGGAACACTGAAGCTTTCTTT. Translating it yields CASSLAGQGAVGNTEAFF.

Comments on this clonotype: This may stem from a read error, because a much larger clone lies one nucleotide away. The chain joins TRBV28 to TRBJ2-1; no reliable D call. The germline V gene has CDR1 MDHEN and CDR2 SYDVKM. Trimming removed 8 bases at V and 0 bases at J, with 8 bases between. CDR3 length equals 13 residues. CDR3 region: CASLESSYNEQFF. DNA of the CDR3: TGTGCCAGCTTGGAGTCCTCCTACAATGAGCAGTTCTTC.

The chain employs TRBV18 and TRBJ1-1; 7 nucleotides line up with TRBD1. This CDR3 contains 16 residues. V gave up 6 bases and J gave up 4 bases; unmatched junction bases: 14. Germline V lookup: CDR1 KGHSH, CDR2 LQKENI. The CDR3 loop reads CASSQLPPGGVTEAFF. In DNA form, the CDR3 reads TGTGCCAGCTCTCAATTACCCCCAGGGGGAGTCACTGAAGCTTTCTTT.

The CDR3 DNA reads as TGTGCCAGCAGTTTTCGGAGATGGACAGAGGGGGAGGAAACCGGGGAGCTGTTTTTT. It yields the protein CASSFRRWTEGEETGELFF. The rearrangement uses TRBV28 and TRBJ2-2; D might be TRBD1 or TRBD2, each matching 6 bases. Trimming removed 3 bases at V and 5 bases at J, with 25 bases between. The CDR3 contains 19 residues. Per germline, CDR1 MDHEN and CDR2 SYDVKM.

This clonotype was detected many times. This rearrangement joins TRBV7-2 to TRBJ2-3; D is possibly TRBD2 (6 bases). This CDR3 is 17 amino acids long. The germline V gene has CDR1 SGHTA and CDR2 FQGNSA. The V end was cut by 5 bases, the J end by 4 bases, with 22 bases between. The CDR3 reads CASSQALALFVADTQYF. CDR3 DNA sequence: TGTGCCAGCAGCCAAGCGCTAGCGTTATTTGTTGCAGATACGCAGTATTTT.

The chain uses TRBV20-1 and TRBJ1-1; 7 bases agree with TRBD1. The V and J ends lost 0 bases and 3 bases, in that order; junction bases with no gene match: 4. From germline, CDR1 is DFQATT and CDR2 SNEGSKA (reference sequence). The length of the CDR3 is 14 residues. CDR3 sequence: CSAREGTDHTEAFF. The CDR3 DNA is TGCAGTGCTAGAGAAGGGACAGACCACACTGAAGCTTTCTTT.

CDR3 loop: CSVGDRDPFEQYF. The CDR3 bases are TGCAGCGTTGGGGACAGGGACCCCTTCGAGCAGTACTTC. The chain couples TRBV29-1 to TRBJ2-7; 9 bases agree with TRBD1. There are 13 residues in the CDR3. Trimming removed 4 bases from V and 6 bases from J; junction bases left unmatched: 7. CDR1 and CDR2 (germline): SQVTM, ANQGSEA.

There are a few counts of this clonotype. V usage is TRBV30 and J usage is TRBJ2-4; D perhaps matches TRBD2 (6 bases). V lost 5 bases and J 0 bases, leaving 11 bases between the germline ends. Germline V CDR1 and CDR2: GTSNPN, SVGIG (reference sequence). This CDR3 spans 14 amino acids. DNA for the CDR3: TGTGCCTGGGGGGGAGGCAAAGCCAAAAACATTCAGTACTTC. It translates to CAWGGGKAKNIQYF.

This clonotype was seen a handful of times. The chain links TRBV20-1 to TRBJ1-5; 8 bases match TRBD1. The germline V gene encodes CDR1 DFQATT and CDR2 SNEGSKA (reference sequence). CDR3 length: 13 amino acids. Trimming cost V 5 bases and J 1 base; bases outside gene matches: 1. The CDR3 coding sequence is TGCAGTGCTCGGGACAGGAGCAATCAGCCCCAGCATTTT. It is translated as CSARDRSNQPQHF.

In its sample, this clonotype was seen many times. V usage is TRBV7-2 and J usage is TRBJ2-7; no reliable D call. V was clipped by 4 bases and J by 5 bases, with 9 bases between them. The CDR3 length is 12 residues. Germline V gene lookup returns CDR1 SGHTA and CDR2 FQGNSA. The CDR3 DNA follows: TGTGCCAGCAGCTCAACCTTAGACGAGCAGTACTTC. This translates into CASSSTLDEQYF.

The chain combines TRBV12-3 or TRBV12-4 with TRBJ1-2, with TRBD1 identical over 9 bases. CDR3 length equals 13 residues. The ends lost 8 bases at V and 7 bases at J; junction bases unmatched: 8. The CDR3 region is CASGTGGASGYTF. The CDR3 bases are TGTGCCAGCGGTACAGGGGGCGCCAGTGGCTACACCTTC.

In this sample, this clonotype turned up many times. The V gene is TRBV11-2, the J gene TRBJ2-2; D uncertain. This CDR3 is built from 14 residues. The germline V gene has CDR1 SGHAT and CDR2 FQNNGV. V was trimmed by 6 bases and J by 1 base, leaving 9 bases between them. CDR3 protein: CASRLWVNTGELFF. The CDR3 DNA sequence: TGTGCCAGCAGGCTTTGGGTGAACACCGGGGAGCTGTTTTTT. Using reference TRBV11-2 and TRBJ2-2 for the parts outside the CDR3, the full variable domain is EAGVAQSPRYKIIEKRQSVAFWCNPISGHATLYWYQQILGQGPKLLIQFQNNGVVDDSQLPKDRFSAERLKGVDSTLKIQPAKLEDSAVYLCASRLWVNTGELFFGEGSRLTVL.

This clonotype appeared a few times. The chain uses TRBV28 and TRBJ1-5; 7 nucleotides align to TRBD1. Germline CDR1 and CDR2: MDHEN and SYDVKM. V shed 2 bases and J 5 bases; nucleotides not matched to a gene: 6. This CDR3 contains 15 residues. The chain's CDR3 is CASSLGDREHQPQHF. The CDR3 DNA sequence: TGTGCCAGCAGTTTAGGCGACAGGGAACATCAGCCCCAGCATTTT.